These 14 T cell receptor beta chains share one sample of origin, sequenced in a study of circulating CD8 cells and anti-PD-1 response in melanoma. Sorting of live CD3+CD8+TCRalphabeta+ cells by PD-1 and/or TIGIT gave four subsets. Using approximately 15 ng of total RNA, TCR libraries were made with the QIAseq Immune Repertoire TCR panel. TCRdb ran MiXCR on the reads and lists one entry per CDR3 protein. The profile shows approximately 1,100 distinct CDR3 sequences, around 6.3% of them singletons. Sequences were derived from CD8+ T cells from PBMCs, sampled at baseline or after one month of anti-PD-1 therapy (not recorded which). These TCRs come from a human donor with melanoma.

This clonotype is large by share. The chain carries TRBV18 and TRBJ2-7; D call uncertain. Germline loops: CDR1 KGHSH, CDR2 LQKENI. This CDR3 has 14 residues. V was clipped by 3 bases and J by 2 bases, with 11 bases between them. In nucleotides, the CDR3 is TGTGCCAGCTCACCTTCAGTTAACCCCTACGAGCAGTACTTC. Its protein product is CASSPSVNPYEQYF. Full variable domain (outside the CDR3, taken from reference TRBV18 and TRBJ2-7): NAGVMQNPRHLVRRRGQEARLRCSPMKGHSHVYWYRQLPEEGLKFMVYLQKENIIDESGMPKERFSAEFPKEGPSILRIQQVVRGDSAAYFCASSPSVNPYEQYFGPGTRLTVT.

This clonotype ranks as large. DNA of the CDR3: TGTGCCAGCACTGGTAGTTGGGCAGATACGCAGTATTTT. It translates to CASTGSWADTQYF. This sequence joins TRBV27 and TRBJ2-3; D is ambiguous. V shed 7 bases and J shed 4 bases, with 12 bases lying between them. Germline V gene lookup returns CDR1 MNHEY and CDR2 SMNVEV (reference sequence). The CDR3 is 13 residues long.

This clonotype is classed as medium-sized (0.01 to 0.1%). This chain joins TRBV27 and TRBJ2-2; a possible D gene is TRBD2 (5 bases). This CDR3 has 18 residues. V lost 2 bases and J 2 bases, leaving 18 bases between the germline ends. Germline V gene data show CDR1 as MNHEY and CDR2 as SMNVEV (reference sequence). CDR3 sequence: CASSLRPSHTNNTGELFF. CDR3 in DNA: TGTGCCAGCAGTTTAAGGCCTAGCCACACGAACAACACCGGGGAGCTGTTTTTT.

There are a few counts of this clonotype. The CDR3 DNA follows: TGTGCCAGCAGCCAAACGACCCGGGCACACAATGAGCAGTTCTTC. Translated, it gives CASSQTTRAHNEQFF. V and J are TRBV28 and TRBJ2-1; no clear D gene. V lost 6 bases and J 5 bases, leaving 17 bases between the germline ends. This CDR3 has 15 residues. Germline assignment: CDR1 MDHEN and CDR2 SYDVKM.

This clonotype was counted a few times. The chain employs TRBV29-1 and TRBJ2-5; 8 nucleotides align to TRBD1. Germline V CDR1 and CDR2: SQVTM, ANQGSEA. The ends lost 3 bases at V and 7 bases at J; junction bases unmatched: 4. CDR3 length equals 12 residues. The CDR3 DNA is TGCAGCGTTGACGATGACAGGGGGACCCAGTACTTC. Translated, it gives CSVDDDRGTQYF.

The chain uses TRBV24-1 and TRBJ1-1; D call uncertain. The V and J ends lost 2 bases and 5 bases respectively, with 17 bases between them. The CDR3 runs 16 residues. Per germline, CDR1 KGHDR and CDR2 SFDVKD. The CDR3 here is CATSDSSGREQTEAFF. As DNA, the CDR3 is TGTGCCACCAGTGATTCTTCCGGGCGCGAACAGACTGAAGCTTTCTTT.

In this sample, this clonotype is medium-sized (0.01 to 0.1%). CDR3 residues: CASSLRSSYNEQFF. The CDR3 bases are TGTGCCAGCAGCTTAAGATCTAGCTACAATGAGCAGTTCTTC. The chain uses TRBV5-4 and TRBJ2-1; D unclear. V lost 2 bases and J lost 3, with 9 bases in between. The V gene's germline CDR1 is SGHNT and CDR2 YYREEE (reference sequence). The CDR3 extends over 14 amino acids.

About this clonotype itself: Just one base apart from a much larger clone, this may be a read error. The V and J genes are TRBV7-9 and TRBJ2-7, with a possible D match to TRBD2 (7 bases). The CDR3 extends over 15 amino acids. CDR1 is SEHNR and CDR2 is FQNEAQ in the germline V gene (reference sequence). CDR3 sequence: CASSREGGASYVQYF. Here the CDR3 DNA reads TGTGCCAGCAGCAGGGAGGGGGGAGCCTCCTACGTGCAGTACTTC.

This clonotype is classed as large. CDR3 DNA: TGTGCCGCAACTCCGGGACAGAATACTTTTAACTATGGCTACACCTTC. Amino acid sequence: CAATPGQNTFNYGYTF. The chain has TRBV19 and TRBJ1-2, with TRBD1 matching 7 bases. The V gene end was trimmed by 11 bases and the J gene end by 1 base; junction bases not matched to a gene: 16. This CDR3 has 16 amino acids. The germline V gene encodes CDR1 LNHDA and CDR2 SQIVND (reference sequence).

Relative to its sample, this clonotype is medium-sized (0.01 to 0.1%). V usage is TRBV13 and J usage is TRBJ1-3; a possible D gene is TRBD1 (5 bases). V dropped 0 bases and J dropped 0 bases, with 12 bases sitting between them. The CDR3 length is 17 residues. Per the germline V gene, CDR1 is PRHDT and CDR2 is FYEKMQ (reference sequence). The CDR3 loop is CASSLGPGQSSGNTIYF. CDR3 bases: TGTGCCAGCAGCTTAGGCCCGGGGCAGAGCTCTGGAAACACCATATATTTT.

This clonotype is large within its sample. This chain links TRBV11-2 with TRBJ2-3; D not certain. The CDR3 runs 14 residues. Per germline, CDR1 SGHAT and CDR2 FQNNGV. V lost 2 bases and J 1 base, leaving 7 bases between the germline ends. The CDR3 loop is CASSLFPGTDTQYF. In nucleotides, the CDR3 is TGTGCCAGCAGCTTATTCCCGGGCACAGATACGCAGTATTTT.

In its sample, this clonotype is medium-sized. For the CDR3, the DNA is TGTGCCAGCAGCTCCGATAGCAATACGCAGTATTTT. This encodes CASSSDSNTQYF. The gene calls are TRBV7-2 and TRBJ2-3, with D unclear. The CDR3 is 12 amino acids. Trimming removed 4 bases from V and 7 bases from J, with 9 bases in between. Per the germline V gene, CDR1 is SGHTA and CDR2 is FQGNSA.

This clonotype was observed a handful of times. V gene TRBV19 combines with J gene TRBJ2-7; tentatively, D is TRBD1 or TRBD2 (5 bases each). The V end was cut by 3 bases, the J end by 2 bases, with 5 bases between. CDR3 length: 12 amino acids. CDR1 and CDR2 (germline): LNHDA, SQIVND (reference sequence). CDR3 amino acids: CASSMGPYEQYF. CDR3 bases: TGTGCCAGTAGTATGGGACCCTACGAGCAGTACTTC.

This clonotype was recorded once. This rearrangement joins TRBV7-6 to TRBJ2-3; no definite D call. V lost 5 bases to trimming and J lost 2 bases, with 11 bases between them. The CDR3 is made up of 14 amino acids. Germline V gene sequence: CDR1 SGHVS, CDR2 FNYEAQ. The CDR3 DNA follows: TGTGCCAGCAGCCAGGCCCGGGTCACAGATACGCAGTATTTT. Its translation: CASSQARVTDTQYF. Looking up the rest from reference TRBV7-6 and TRBJ2-3 gives the full variable domain: GAGVSQSPRYKVTKRGQDVALRCDPISGHVSLYWYRQALGQGPEFLTYFNYEAQQDKSGLPNDRFSAERPEGSISTLTIQRTEQRDSAMYRCASSQARVTDTQYFGPGTRLTVL.